The 27 T cell receptor beta chains reported below all come from one sample, sequenced in a study of control samples from healthy donors and cancer patients. The assay was immunoSEQ multiplex PCR, and TCRdb's table has in-frame clones only and misses some. This table has around 150,000 clones, about 90% appearing once. Sequenced material: blood. The receptor set was obtained from a man younger than 40 in good health.

The J gene is TRBJ1-1, the V gene TRBV18; D not certain. Germline V gene lookup returns CDR1 KGHSH and CDR2 LQKENI. The CDR3 runs 13 residues. The V gene lost 6 bases and the J gene lost 1 base, with 9 bases spanning the gap. The CDR3 region is CASSTSQNTEAFF. The DNA for the CDR3 is TGTGCCAGCTCCACGTCGCAGAACACTGAAGCTTTCTTT.

The rearrangement joins TRBV25-1 to TRBJ2-1; 11 bases line up with TRBD2. CDR1 is MGHDK, CDR2 SYGVNS, per germline. Trimming at V came to 4 bases and at J to 9 bases, leaving 2 bases not matched to a gene. There are 13 residues in the CDR3. The CDR3 region is CASSVAGGGEQFF. The DNA for the CDR3 is TGTGCCAGCAGTGTAGCGGGAGGGGGTGAGCAGTTCTTC.

CDR3 sequence: CASSETTAGGRTDTQYF. CDR3 bases: TGTGCCAGCAGTGAAACGACGGCGGGCGGGAGGACAGATACGCAGTATTTT. J is TRBJ2-3 and V is TRBV6-1, with TRBD2 identical over 8 bases. V dropped 2 bases and J dropped 3; count of bases not matched to a gene: 10. Germline-derived CDR1 and CDR2 are MNHNS and SASEGT. The length of the CDR3 is 17 residues.

The chain links TRBV5-1 to TRBJ2-1, with D tentatively TRBD2 (5 bases). Germline loops: CDR1 SGHRS, CDR2 YFSETQ. V lost 4 bases to trimming and J lost 8 bases, with 10 bases between them. CDR3 length: 12 amino acids. CDR3: CASSVAGYEQFF. In DNA, the CDR3 is TGCGCCAGCAGCGTGGCGGGCTATGAGCAGTTCTTC. The entire variable domain, with the rest obtained from reference TRBV5-1 and TRBJ2-1, is as follows: KAGVTQTPRYLIKTRGQQVTLSCSPISGHRSVSWYQQTPGQGLQFLFEYFSETQRNKGNFPGRFSGRQFSNSRSEMNVSTLELGDSALYLCASSVAGYEQFFGPGTRLTVL.

The V and J genes are TRBV7-9 and TRBJ2-7, with no clear D. Per the germline V gene, CDR1 is SEHNR and CDR2 is FQNEAQ (reference sequence). This CDR3 contains 13 residues. Trimming took 4 bases from V and 0 from J, leaving 7 bases between them. The chain's CDR3 is CASSSHNSYEQYF. CDR3 in DNA: TGTGCCAGCAGCTCCCACAACTCCTACGAGCAGTACTTC.

The rearrangement uses TRBV5-1 and TRBJ2-3; no clear D gene. The length of the CDR3 is 14 residues. The ends were cut back, 5 bases at V and 0 bases at J, with 10 bases in the middle. The germline gives CDR1 SGHRS, CDR2 YFSETQ. CDR3 coding DNA: TGCGCCAGCAGTGATGGGCCAAGCACAGATACGCAGTATTTT. Translated, it gives CASSDGPSTDTQYF. The full variable domain, completed using reference TRBV5-1 and TRBJ2-3, is KAGVTQTPRYLIKTRGQQVTLSCSPISGHRSVSWYQQTPGQGLQFLFEYFSETQRNKGNFPGRFSGRQFSNSRSEMNVSTLELGDSALYLCASSDGPSTDTQYFGPGTRLTVL.

The chain uses TRBV29-1 and TRBJ2-7; 11 nucleotides agree with TRBD1. This CDR3 spans 14 amino acids. The V gene end was trimmed by 2 bases and the J gene end by 6 bases; junction bases not matched to a gene: 6. The V gene's germline CDR1 is SQVTM and CDR2 ANQGSEA. For the CDR3, the DNA is TGCAGCGTTGAAAAGGGACAGGGGGTTTCCGAGCAGTACTTC. Amino acid sequence: CSVEKGQGVSEQYF.

The V call is TRBV7-9, the J call TRBJ2-3, with D maybe TRBD1 (6 bases). The CDR3 runs to 14 residues. Trimming shortened V by 3 bases and J by 0 bases, and 7 bases separated the two germline ends. Per the germline V gene, CDR1 is SEHNR and CDR2 is FQNEAQ (reference sequence). CDR3 coding DNA: TGTGCCAGCAGCTTCGGGACAAGCACAGATACGCAGTATTTT. Encoded protein: CASSFGTSTDTQYF.

The chain has TRBV29-1 and TRBJ2-1, with a possible D match to TRBD1 (5 bases). V was clipped by 4 bases and J by 7 bases, with 8 bases between them. Germline assignment: CDR1 SQVTM and CDR2 ANQGSEA. CDR3 length equals 11 residues. CDR3 DNA sequence: TGCAGCGTTGTACAGGTGAATGAGCAGTTCTTC. Protein: CSVVQVNEQFF.

The chain links TRBV2 to TRBJ1-5, with unresolved D. V lost 5 bases, J lost 2 bases, and 10 bases lay in between. The CDR3 has 14 amino acids. In germline, CDR1 is SNHLY, CDR2 FYNNEI. CDR3 residues: CASSSSGRNQPQHF. The CDR3 bases are TGTGCCAGCAGTTCATCCGGGCGCAATCAGCCCCAGCATTTT.

This clone was seen only once. The CDR3 region is CASLHWARGYTF. The CDR3 coding sequence is TGTGCCAGCCTTCACTGGGCCCGGGGCTACACCTTC. The chain recombines TRBV19 with TRBJ1-2, with unresolved D. The CDR3 runs 12 residues. Per the germline V gene, CDR1 is LNHDA and CDR2 is SQIVND (reference sequence). V lost 9 bases and J 8 bases, leaving 16 bases between the germline ends.

This chain joins TRBV5-4 and TRBJ2-5; TRBD1 aligns across 9 bases. CDR1 and CDR2 (germline): SGHNT, YYREEE (reference sequence). This CDR3 has 14 amino acids. The V gene end was trimmed by 2 bases and the J gene end by 2 bases; junction bases not matched to a gene: 1. The CDR3 DNA reads as TGTGCCAGCAGCTTTGGACAGGGGCAAGAGACCCAGTACTTC. This encodes CASSFGQGQETQYF.

This chain connects TRBV5-1 to TRBJ1-3, with TRBD1 matching over 7 bases. Germline loops: CDR1 SGHRS, CDR2 YFSETQ. The CDR3 consists of 15 residues. The junction had 3 bases not matched to a gene; V was cut back by 0 bases and J by 3 bases. The CDR3 nucleotides read TGCGCCAGCAGCTTGGGGGACAGCCTTGGAAACACCATATATTTT. It yields the protein CASSLGDSLGNTIYF.

The chain has TRBV27 and TRBJ2-7, with unresolved D. The V gene's germline CDR1 is MNHEY and CDR2 SMNVEV (reference sequence). The germline V and J ends were trimmed by 4 bases and 3 bases, with 19 bases remaining between them. This CDR3 is built from 16 residues. As DNA, the CDR3 is TGTGCCAGCAGTTCGGACCCACCTGGTGGATACTACGAGCAGTACTTC. As protein: CASSSDPPGGYYEQYF.

The rearrangement uses TRBV11-3 and TRBJ2-2; D ambiguous. V shed 5 bases and J shed 6 bases, with 13 bases lying between them. Germline CDR1 reads SGHNT; CDR2 reads YENEEA. This CDR3 is 14 amino acids long. The CDR3 nucleotides are TGTGCCAGCAGCCCCCGGACGGAGCCCGGGGAGCTGTTTTTT. Protein product: CASSPRTEPGELFF. The entire variable domain, with the rest obtained from reference TRBV11-3 and TRBJ2-2, is as follows: EAGVVQSPRYKIIEKKQPVAFWCNPISGHNTLYWYLQNLGQGPELLIRYENEEAVDDSQLPKDRFSAERLKGVDSTLKIQPAELGDSAVYLCASSPRTEPGELFFGEGSRLTVL.

This clone was counted once. The chain links TRBV4-1 to TRBJ1-5; weak D call: TRBD1 (6 bases). CDR1 is MGHRA and CDR2 is YSYEKL in the germline V gene. CDR3 length: 15 amino acids. V lost 3 bases to trimming and J lost 6 bases, with 15 bases between them. CDR3 residues: CASSQEQGLAQPQHF. The CDR3 bases are TGCGCCAGCAGCCAGGAACAGGGTTTGGCTCAGCCCCAGCATTTT.

The genes are TRBV3-1 (or the pseudogene TRBV3-2) and TRBJ2-6; TRBD1 matches at 8 bases. This CDR3 spans 17 amino acids. Trimming removed 2 bases from V and 0 bases from J; junction bases left unmatched: 3. Germline V gene lookup returns CDR1 LGHDT and CDR2 YNNKEL (reference sequence). The CDR3 here is CASSQYTGGSGANVLTF. The CDR3 DNA reads TGTGCCAGCAGCCAATACACAGGGGGCTCTGGGGCCAACGTCCTGACTTTC.

The CDR3 DNA follows: TGTGCCCCTAGGCCCTACGAGCAGTACTTC. Translation gives CAPRPYEQYF. V usage is TRBV6-4 and J usage is TRBJ2-7; D is undetermined. The CDR3 runs to 10 residues. Trimming removed 11 bases from V and 2 bases from J, with 7 bases in between. Germline lookup yields CDR1 MRHNA and CDR2 SNTAGT.

The chain is built from TRBV19 and TRBJ2-6; 8 bases are shared with TRBD1. The germline gives CDR1 LNHDA, CDR2 SQIVND (reference sequence). This CDR3 has 17 amino acids. Unmatched junction bases numbered 8, after V lost 5 bases and J lost 2 bases. The CDR3 nucleotides are TGTGCCAGTAGTGGGAAGCAGGACAGGGCTGGGGCCAACGTCCTGACTTTC. This codes for CASSGKQDRAGANVLTF.

V gene TRBV3-1 (or the pseudogene TRBV3-2) combines with J gene TRBJ1-2, with a weak D call TRBD1 (6 bases). From germline, CDR1 is LGHDT and CDR2 YNNKEL (reference sequence). Trimming took off 7 bases at V and 6 bases at J, with 15 bases between the two ends. The CDR3 is 13 amino acids. CDR3 coding DNA: TGTGCCAGCACCCTACAGGGAGGAAATGGCTACACCTTC. This gives the protein CASTLQGGNGYTF.

The chain has TRBV27 and TRBJ1-4, with D hard to call. CDR1 and CDR2 (germline): MNHEY, SMNVEV (reference sequence). The CDR3 is made up of 15 amino acids. V lost 3 bases and J lost 7, with 15 bases in between. This chain's CDR3 is CASSFSYGPAEKLFF. DNA for the CDR3: TGTGCCAGCAGTTTTTCTTACGGACCGGCTGAAAAACTGTTTTTT.

The chain employs TRBV18 and TRBJ2-3, with 11 bases matching TRBD1. The ends lost 4 bases at V and 0 bases at J; junction bases unmatched: 3. The CDR3 runs to 16 residues. Germline-derived CDR1 and CDR2 are KGHSH and LQKENI. The DNA of the CDR3 is TGTGCCAGCTCACGGACAGGGGGCTACAGCACAGATACGCAGTATTTT. Translated: CASSRTGGYSTDTQYF. Looking up the rest from reference TRBV18 and TRBJ2-3 gives the full variable domain: NAGVMQNPRHLVRRRGQEARLRCSPMKGHSHVYWYRQLPEEGLKFMVYLQKENIIDESGMPKERFSAEFPKEGPSILRIQQVVRGDSAAYFCASSRTGGYSTDTQYFGPGTRLTVL.

V usage is TRBV9 and J usage is TRBJ2-5; 11 bases agree with TRBD2. The CDR3 is 15 amino acids. The V segment lost 5 bases and the J segment 2 bases; nucleotides outside the gene matches: 5. Germline assignment: CDR1 SGDLS and CDR2 YYNGEE. The DNA for the CDR3 is TGTGCCAGCAGTTCAACTAGCGGGGGACAAGAGACCCAGTACTTC. Translated: CASSSTSGGQETQYF.

The V and J genes are TRBV5-1 and TRBJ2-6; TRBD1 matches 9 bases. The CDR3 length is 19 residues. CDR1 and CDR2 from the germline V gene are SGHRS and YFSETQ. Trimming cost V 0 bases and J 1 base; bases outside gene matches: 8. The CDR3 is CASSLAGTGSRSGANVLTF. The CDR3 DNA reads TGCGCCAGCAGCTTGGCAGGGACAGGGAGTCGGTCTGGGGCCAACGTCCTGACTTTC.

The rearrangement uses TRBV7-9 and TRBJ1-6, with 10 bases matching TRBD1. The CDR3 loop spans 15 amino acids. V shed 5 bases and J 6 bases; nucleotides not matched to a gene: 4. Germline V lookup: CDR1 SEHNR, CDR2 FQNEAQ (reference sequence). CDR3 residues: CASSPRQGANSPLHF. In DNA, the CDR3 is TGTGCCAGCAGCCCTCGACAGGGGGCTAATTCACCCCTCCACTTT. Variable domain in full (rest from reference TRBV7-9 and TRBJ1-6): DTGVSQNPRHKITKRGQNVTFRCDPISEHNRLYWYRQTLGQGPEFLTYFQNEAQLEKSRLLSDRFSAERPKGSFSTLEIQRTEQGDSAMYLCASSPRQGANSPLHFGNGTRLTVT.

The rearrangement uses TRBV29-1 and TRBJ1-2; D is possibly TRBD1 (6 bases). CDR1 is SQVTM and CDR2 is ANQGSEA in the germline V gene. Trimming took off 4 bases at V and 7 bases at J, with 10 bases between the two ends. The CDR3 is 11 amino acids. The chain's CDR3 is CSVVDSGGYTF. Here the CDR3 DNA reads TGCAGCGTTGTGGACAGCGGTGGCTACACCTTC.

The chain has TRBV13 and TRBJ2-1; the D is unclear. CDR3 length: 13 amino acids. V dropped 0 bases and J dropped 5 bases, with 5 bases sitting between them. CDR1 and CDR2 (germline): PRHDT, FYEKMQ (reference sequence). The CDR3 sequence: CASSLGPNNEQFF. The DNA for the CDR3 is TGTGCCAGCAGCTTAGGGCCAAACAATGAGCAGTTCTTC.